Each of the 14 T cell receptor beta chains below was sequenced from the same sample in a study of control samples from healthy donors and cancer patients. Sequenced by immunoSEQ multiplex PCR; TCRdb stores in-frame clones only, minus some. The repertoire holds nearly 200,000 clones, with roughly nine tenths as singletons. The sample was blood. All receptors derive from a man aged 25 to 45 in good health.

This clone appeared once. This sequence joins TRBV19 and TRBJ1-2; maybe TRBD1 (5 bases). CDR1 and CDR2 from the germline V gene are LNHDA and SQIVND (reference sequence). V gave up 3 bases and J gave up 7 bases, with 12 bases separating them. This CDR3 comprises 13 residues. CDR3 bases: TGTGCCAGTAGTATGCGGGGGGAAAGTGGCTACACCTTC. Its translation is CASSMRGESGYTF.

The V call is TRBV12-3 or TRBV12-4, the J call TRBJ1-1; D is perhaps TRBD1 (6 bases). Trimming cost V 5 bases and J 0 bases, with 7 bases left between them. The CDR3 covers 13 residues. CDR3 amino acids: CASSGQMNTEAFF. The CDR3, as DNA: TGTGCCAGCAGTGGACAGATGAACACTGAAGCTTTCTTT.

This sequence joins TRBV19 and TRBJ1-1; unclear D gene. Trimming took 0 bases from V and 0 from J, leaving 8 bases between them. CDR1 and CDR2 (germline): LNHDA, SQIVND (reference sequence). CDR3 length: 15 amino acids. In nucleotides, the CDR3 is TGTGCCAGTAGTATAGATAGGAGATTGAACACTGAAGCTTTCTTT. Protein: CASSIDRRLNTEAFF.

The CDR3: CSVHIFYEQYF. CDR3 bases: TGCAGCGTCCATATCTTCTACGAGCAGTACTTC. The chain is built from TRBV29-1 and TRBJ2-7, with D uncertain. The CDR3 runs to 11 residues. V was pared by 6 bases and J by 3 bases, with 9 bases between. CDR1 and CDR2 (germline): SQVTM, ANQGSEA.

The V call is TRBV30, the J call TRBJ1-2; 8 positions agree with TRBD1. Trimming cost V 4 bases and J 7 bases; bases outside gene matches: 5. The CDR3 is 12 residues long. Germline CDR1 GTSNPN, CDR2 SVGIG (reference sequence). The CDR3 DNA reads as TGTGCCTGGACTCTACAGGGGGTTGGCTACACCTTC. As protein: CAWTLQGVGYTF.

CDR3 protein: CASRRPGTGLIEQYF. CDR3 in DNA: TGTGCCAGCAGACGTCCCGGGACAGGGTTAATCGAGCAGTACTTC. This rearrangement joins TRBV6-6 to TRBJ2-7; 9 positions agree with TRBD1. Germline CDR1 MNHNY, CDR2 SVGAGI (reference sequence). This CDR3 contains 15 residues. V shed 6 bases, J shed 6 bases, and the junction held 12 bases outside the gene matches.

This clone was observed a single time. The rearrangement links TRBV27 to TRBJ1-2; TRBD1 matches at 12 bases. The J segment lost 8 bases and the V segment lost 5 bases, leaving 15 bases of the junction unmatched. The CDR3 runs to 17 residues. Germline lookup yields CDR1 MNHEY and CDR2 SMNVEV (reference sequence). CDR3 bases: TGTGCCAGCAGTCCAGGGACAGGGGGCGCGAATGTCGTAGGCTACACCTTC. This encodes CASSPGTGGANVVGYTF.

The CDR3 region has the DNA TGTGCCAGCACCCCGCGGAGGTCGGATGGCTACACCTTC. The encoded protein is CASTPRRSDGYTF. The chain couples TRBV12-3 or TRBV12-4 to TRBJ1-2; D remains unclear. The CDR3 consists of 13 residues. Deletions cut 7 bases from V and 6 bases from J, with 15 bases between.

About this clone itself: A junction end diverges from the germline sequence, so it may reflect a read error. The J gene is TRBJ2-2, the V gene TRBV19, with 9 nucleotides matching TRBD1. Per germline, CDR1 LNHDA and CDR2 SQIVND (reference sequence). This CDR3 contains 15 residues. CDR3 amino acids: CASKSGQGRTGELFF. CDR3 bases: TGTGCAAGTAAATCCGGACAGGGGAGGACCGGGGAGCTGTTTTTT.

The CDR3 sequence: CASISDRRSRTSGNTIYF. The CDR3 DNA reads as TGTGCCAGTATTAGCGACAGGCGATCTCGTACCTCTGGAAACACCATATATTTT. The chain is built from TRBV19 and TRBJ1-3; tentatively, D is TRBD1 (6 bases). V was pared by 7 bases and J by 0 bases, with 22 bases between. The CDR3 covers 18 residues. CDR1 LNHDA and CDR2 SQIVND come from the germline V gene (reference sequence).

The chain uses TRBV11-2 and TRBJ1-1; D is unresolved. V lost 1 base to trimming and J lost 4 bases, with 7 bases between them. CDR1 and CDR2 (germline): SGHAT, FQNNGV. The CDR3 contains 13 residues. This chain's CDR3 is CASSLGRTTEAFF. Here the CDR3 DNA reads TGTGCCAGCAGCTTAGGACGGACCACTGAAGCTTTCTTT.

The chain couples TRBV12-3 or TRBV12-4 to TRBJ2-5, with TRBD2 identical over 8 bases. The CDR3 sequence is 13 residues long. J gave up 1 base and V 6 bases, and 1 base lay outside the gene matches. The CDR3 region has the DNA TGTGCCAGCAGCCGGGGGGGCCAAGAGACCCAGTACTTC. This codes for CASSRGGQETQYF.

V is TRBV7-8 and J is TRBJ1-2; D possibly corresponds to TRBD1 (5 bases). Trimming removed 6 bases from V and 2 bases from J, with 19 bases in between. The germline V gene encodes CDR1 SGHVS and CDR2 FQNEAQ. This CDR3 is 16 amino acids long. The CDR3 DNA is TGTGCCAGCAGTCCCGCGGGGGGAACCATGAACTATGGCTACACCTTC. Its translation is CASSPAGGTMNYGYTF.

This rearrangement joins TRBV12-2 to TRBJ2-4; the table's D call of TRBD1 was not tested on the DNA. TRBV12-2 is a known pseudogene. The CDR3 loop spans 21 amino acids. This CDR3 is CASRTSVKGRGPDLAKNIQYF. The CDR3 coding sequence is TGTGCAAGTCGCACCTCCGTGAAGGGCAGGGGGCCTGATCTAGCCAAAAACATTCAGTACTTC.